A single T cell receptor beta chain is shown here with its context. Antigen specificity is unknown. This sample stems from a study of cytomegalovirus exposure and HLA in healthy donors. Overall study findings and caveats: A later analysis found common viral pathogens apparently linked to several of the most significant clusters.

The PCR was carried out with 60 Vbeta primers and 13 Jbeta primers. Assay used: immunoSEQ multiplex PCR; TCRdb lists only in-frame clones, some missing. The table records under 200,000 clones, approximately 80% of them present only once. Germline values: CDR1 SGHVS, CDR2 FNYEAQ. This CDR3 is built from 16 residues. V was pared by 5 bases and J by 1 base, with 8 bases of the junction left unmatched. This sequence originates from a man aged 50 or older in good health and CMV-seropositive. This sequence joins TRBV7-6 and TRBJ2-1, with 7 bases lining up with TRBD2. Sequenced sample: PBMCs. The CDR3 nucleotides are TGTGCCAGCAGCCCCTCTAGCGGAGCTTCCTACAATGAGCAGTTCTTC. Amino acids: CASSPSSGASYNEQFF.